The 26 T cell receptor beta chains listed next were all sequenced from one sample in a study of T-cell reconstitution after alpha-beta-depleted transplantation in children. Unique molecular identifiers were incorporated when the TCRbeta library was constructed. Each CDR3 protein gets one entry after TCRdb re-called the PCR reads with MiXCR. The table records about 600,000 distinct CDR3 sequences, roughly a tenth of them present only once. Sequenced material: PBMCs from the stem cell graft donor, taken from the stem cell graft. All receptors derive from a human donor who donated a stem cell graft to a child with acute myeloid leukemia.

The rearrangement links TRBV18 to TRBJ2-1; 8 nucleotides align to TRBD1. With V trimmed by 3 bases and J by 0 bases, 10 bases remained unmatched. The CDR3 consists of 18 residues. Germline CDR1 reads KGHSH; CDR2 reads LQKENI. The CDR3 DNA sequence: TGTGCCAGCTCACCCCGCGGACAGGGCCCTATCTCCTACAATGAGCAGTTCTTC. As protein: CASSPRGQGPISYNEQFF. Supplemented by reference TRBV18 and TRBJ2-1, the full variable domain reads NAGVMQNPRHLVRRRGQEARLRCSPMKGHSHVYWYRQLPEEGLKFMVYLQKENIIDESGMPKERFSAEFPKEGPSILRIQQVVRGDSAAYFCASSPRGQGPISYNEQFFGPGTRLTVL.

This clonotype was seen only a few times. This rearrangement joins TRBV27 to TRBJ2-7, with 7 bases identical to TRBD1. Unmatched junction bases numbered 11, after V lost 6 bases and J lost 12 bases. The CDR3 sequence is 12 residues long. Germline loops: CDR1 MNHEY, CDR2 SMNVEV (reference sequence). CDR3 residues: CASSPQGGQLYF. For the CDR3, the DNA is TGTGCCAGCAGCCCGCAAGGGGGACAGCTGTACTTC.

This clonotype was picked up many times. This chain links TRBV27 with TRBJ2-7, with TRBD2 matching 11 bases. Germline V gene lookup returns CDR1 MNHEY and CDR2 SMNVEV (reference sequence). V lost 5 bases, J lost 6 bases, and 3 bases stayed unmatched. This CDR3 has 13 amino acids. The CDR3 loop reads CASSTSGRGEQYF. CDR3 coding DNA: TGTGCCAGCAGTACTAGCGGGAGAGGCGAGCAGTACTTC.

This clonotype was seen many times. V and J are TRBV5-5 and TRBJ2-6, with D unclear. Germline V gene sequence: CDR1 SGHKS, CDR2 YYEKEE (reference sequence). The CDR3 contains 16 residues. The ends were cut back, 0 bases at V and 0 bases at J, with 7 bases in the middle. In DNA form, the CDR3 reads TGTGCCAGCAGCTTGGTTTCGAGCTCTGGGGCCAACGTCCTGACTTTC. Protein product: CASSLVSSSGANVLTF.

This clonotype came up a few times. This chain joins TRBV29-1 and TRBJ1-1; no definite D call. This CDR3 is 12 amino acids long. Germline CDR1 SQVTM, CDR2 ANQGSEA. The germline V and J ends were trimmed by 5 bases and 3 bases, with 10 bases remaining between them. DNA of the CDR3: TGCAGCGTTCGGGCTTTGGACACTGAAGCTTTCTTT. It yields the protein CSVRALDTEAFF.

V usage is TRBV9 and J usage is TRBJ1-6; tentative D call: TRBD1 (5 bases). The CDR3 consists of 15 residues. CDR1 and CDR2 (germline): SGDLS, YYNGEE. Trimming left V 0 bases short and J 6 bases short, with 10 bases between. The CDR3 coding sequence is TGTGCCAGCAGCGTAGGGGGACCCTCTAATTCACCCCTCCACTTT. Encoded protein: CASSVGGPSNSPLHF.

This chain uses TRBV28 with TRBJ1-5; no clear D gene. The germline gives CDR1 MDHEN, CDR2 SYDVKM. The CDR3 has 15 amino acids. Trimming left V 10 bases short and J 0 bases short, with 16 bases between. The CDR3 DNA reads TGTGCCAACTCCGGTGGGAGGGCTAGCAATCAGCCCCAGCATTTT. This gives the protein CANSGGRASNQPQHF.

The rearrangement uses TRBV9 and TRBJ1-1; 7 nucleotides agree with TRBD1. The CDR3 covers 17 residues. V was pared by 0 bases and J by 3 bases, with 11 bases of the junction left unmatched. In germline, CDR1 is SGDLS, CDR2 YYNGEE. CDR3 sequence reads: CASSVATGTMMDTEAFF. CDR3 coding DNA: TGTGCCAGCAGCGTAGCGACAGGGACTATGATGGACACTGAAGCTTTCTTT.

This clonotype was counted only a few times. The chain recombines TRBV12-3 or TRBV12-4 with TRBJ2-3, with unresolved D. This CDR3 has 14 residues. V was shortened by 1 base and J by 3 bases, with 8 bases between the two germline ends. The CDR3 region has the DNA TGTGCCAGCAGTTTAGAGGGAATAACAGATACGCAGTATTTT. This codes for CASSLEGITDTQYF.

The chain is built from TRBV11-2 and TRBJ2-2, with 7 bases matching TRBD2. CDR1 SGHAT and CDR2 FQNNGV come from the germline V gene. CDR3 length: 16 amino acids. The junction had 3 bases not matched to a gene; V was cut back by 1 base and J by 1 base. Here the CDR3 reads CASSLGGTKNTGELFF. The CDR3 DNA reads TGTGCCAGCAGCTTAGGAGGGACTAAGAACACCGGGGAGCTGTTTTTT.

This clonotype has a handful of counts. The chain uses TRBV7-9 and TRBJ1-1; weak D call: TRBD1 (6 bases). V lost 6 bases, J lost 10 bases, and 18 bases lay in between. Germline CDR1 reads SEHNR; CDR2 reads FQNEAQ (reference sequence). This CDR3 contains 13 residues. DNA for the CDR3: TGTGCCAGCAGTCCAACTACAGGGATCGCAGCTTTCTTT. Translation: CASSPTTGIAAFF.

This clonotype was detected only a few times. The rearrangement uses TRBV7-8 and TRBJ2-3; possibly TRBD2 for D (6 bases). Trimming left V 3 bases short and J 4 bases short, with 14 bases between. CDR1 SGHVS and CDR2 FQNEAQ come from the germline V gene. The CDR3 is made up of 15 amino acids. CDR3 DNA: TGTGCCAGCAGCTTTAACGGACTAAGCGCAGATACGCAGTATTTT. Translation gives CASSFNGLSADTQYF.

The CDR3 reads CSARDNFQETQYF. As DNA, the CDR3 is TGCAGCGCCCGGGACAACTTTCAAGAGACCCAGTACTTC. The chain recombines TRBV29-1 with TRBJ2-5, with D maybe TRBD1 (6 bases). This CDR3 spans 13 amino acids. Germline V CDR1 and CDR2: SQVTM, ANQGSEA. Trimming removed 7 bases at V and 2 bases at J, with 14 bases between. Full variable domain (outside the CDR3, taken from reference TRBV29-1 and TRBJ2-5): SAVISQKPSRDICQRGTSLTIQCQVDSQVTMMFWYRQQPGQSLTLIATANQGSEATYESGFVIDKFPISRPNLTFSTLTVSNMSPEDSSIYLCSARDNFQETQYFGPGTRLLVL.

The chain combines TRBV7-2 with TRBJ2-7; 7 bases are a match to TRBD2. The CDR3 is 14 residues long. In germline, CDR1 is SGHTA, CDR2 FQGNSA. Trimming at V came to 3 bases and at J to 0 bases, leaving 2 bases not matched to a gene. CDR3 amino acids: CASSFQRGSYEQYF. As DNA, the CDR3 is TGTGCCAGCAGCTTTCAGCGGGGCTCCTACGAGCAGTACTTC.

The chain employs TRBV18 and TRBJ1-1; 7 nucleotides line up with TRBD1. CDR1 KGHSH and CDR2 LQKENI come from the germline V gene. Trimming cost V 3 bases and J 8 bases; bases outside gene matches: 15. The CDR3 covers 16 residues. The CDR3 region is CASSPTTGTNLAEAFF. The CDR3 DNA is TGTGCCAGCTCACCGACGACAGGGACCAATTTGGCGGAAGCTTTCTTT.

In its sample, this clonotype was seen many times. The CDR3 DNA follows: TGTGCCAGCCGTGAGGTGGGAGCGAACACCGGGGAGCTGTTTTTT. Its protein product is CASREVGANTGELFF. The chain uses TRBV6-2 or TRBV6-3 and TRBJ2-2, with D perhaps matching TRBD2 (5 bases). Germline values: CDR1 MNHEY, CDR2 SVGEGT. Deletions cut 8 bases from V and 0 bases from J, with 13 bases between. This CDR3 has 15 amino acids.

In this sample, this clonotype turned up a few times. The genes are TRBV2 and TRBJ2-5; 8 bases map to TRBD1. CDR1 and CDR2 (germline): SNHLY, FYNNEI. V gave up 4 bases and J gave up 4 bases; unmatched junction bases: 8. CDR3 length: 15 amino acids. The CDR3 DNA reads as TGTGCCAGCAGTGTAAGCAGGGGGCGAGGAGAGACCCAGTACTTC. Protein: CASSVSRGRGETQYF.

This clonotype was observed a handful of times. V and J are TRBV2 and TRBJ2-1, with D unresolved. The CDR3 sequence is 14 residues long. The germline V gene encodes CDR1 SNHLY and CDR2 FYNNEI. Trimming left V 1 base short and J 3 bases short, with 7 bases between. CDR3 sequence reads: CASSEEVLYNEQFF. Here the CDR3 DNA reads TGTGCCAGCAGTGAAGAGGTCCTCTACAATGAGCAGTTCTTC.

This clonotype was observed many times. The gene calls are TRBV30 and TRBJ2-7; 10 bases are shared with TRBD2. CDR1 and CDR2 from the germline V gene are GTSNPN and SVGIG (reference sequence). After removal of 3 bases from V and 2 bases from J, the junction contained 4 bases not matched to a gene. This CDR3 comprises 14 residues. CDR3 bases: TGTGCCTGGAGGTATAGCGGGAGGACCTACGAGCAGTACTTC. Translated, it gives CAWRYSGRTYEQYF.

Regarding this clonotype: This may be a read error, as it is one base from a much larger clone. The conserved closing phenylalanine or tryptophan is absent in this CDR3, likely reflecting a read error. The chain has TRBV30 and TRBJ1-3; D gene ambiguous. The CDR3 is 12 amino acids. Trimming left V 3 bases short and J 0 bases short, with 3 bases between. Germline CDR1 GTSNPN, CDR2 SVGIG (reference sequence). CDR3 sequence reads: CAWSASGNTIYC. CDR3 coding DNA: TGTGCCTGGAGCGCCTCTGGAAACACCATATATTGT.

This clonotype was found many times. The J gene is TRBJ1-2, the V gene TRBV20-1; TRBD1 aligns across 7 bases. This CDR3 region has 13 residues. V was pared by 5 bases and J by 2 bases, with 5 bases of the junction left unmatched. Germline values: CDR1 DFQATT, CDR2 SNEGSKA (reference sequence). The CDR3 sequence: CSAPTGTNYGYTF. The CDR3 nucleotides are TGCAGTGCTCCGACAGGGACGAACTATGGCTACACCTTC.

This clonotype was picked up many times. V gene TRBV9 combines with J gene TRBJ1-2, with D possibly being TRBD1 (5 bases). V lost 0 bases and J lost 4, with 10 bases in between. Per the germline V gene, CDR1 is SGDLS and CDR2 is YYNGEE. The CDR3 is 14 residues long. The CDR3 sequence: CASSVGGETYGYTF. Here the CDR3 DNA reads TGTGCCAGCAGCGTAGGAGGGGAAACCTATGGCTACACCTTC. Drawing the rest from reference TRBV9 and TRBJ1-2, the complete variable domain is DSGVTQTPKHLITATGQRVTLRCSPRSGDLSVYWYQQSLDQGLQFLIQYYNGEERAKGNILERFSAQQFPDLHSELNLSSLELGDSALYFCASSVGGETYGYTFGSGTRLTVV.

At least ten counts were recorded for this clonotype. CDR3 in amino acids: CASSAGLLGLNTGELFF. The DNA of the CDR3 is TGTGCCAGCAGTGCGGGACTATTGGGCCTCAACACCGGGGAGCTGTTTTTT. The V and J genes are TRBV6-1 and TRBJ2-2; 7 bases match TRBD2. The germline CDR1 and CDR2 sequences are MNHNS and SASEGT. J was trimmed by 2 bases and V by 4 bases; bases with no gene match: 10. The CDR3 has 17 amino acids.

This clonotype appeared once. V usage is TRBV12-3 or TRBV12-4 and J usage is TRBJ1-2; D is unclear. This CDR3 has 12 residues. The germline V and J ends were trimmed by 8 bases and 8 bases, with 15 bases remaining between them. The CDR3 nucleotides read TGTGCCAGCTACCAGATTCGCGGGGGCTACACCTTC. It translates to CASYQIRGGYTF.

This clonotype was detected ten times or more. CDR3 bases: TGTGCCAGCAGCCCTCCGCCTAGCGGCATGAACTACGAGCAGTACTTC. Its protein product is CASSPPPSGMNYEQYF. The V and J genes are TRBV12-3 or TRBV12-4 and TRBJ2-7, with 7 bases aligning to TRBD2. This CDR3 spans 16 amino acids. J gave up 3 bases and V 6 bases, and 14 bases lay outside the gene matches.

This clonotype has more than one count but fewer than ten. The rearrangement joins TRBV5-8 to TRBJ1-2; TRBD1 matches at 7 bases. The CDR3 spans 16 residues. CDR1 SGHTS and CDR2 YDEGEE come from the germline V gene. After removal of 0 bases from V and 0 bases from J, the junction contained 5 bases not matched to a gene. The CDR3 coding sequence is TGTGCCAGCAGCTTGGGTCAGGGGACAGCTAACTATGGCTACACCTTC. Protein product: CASSLGQGTANYGYTF.